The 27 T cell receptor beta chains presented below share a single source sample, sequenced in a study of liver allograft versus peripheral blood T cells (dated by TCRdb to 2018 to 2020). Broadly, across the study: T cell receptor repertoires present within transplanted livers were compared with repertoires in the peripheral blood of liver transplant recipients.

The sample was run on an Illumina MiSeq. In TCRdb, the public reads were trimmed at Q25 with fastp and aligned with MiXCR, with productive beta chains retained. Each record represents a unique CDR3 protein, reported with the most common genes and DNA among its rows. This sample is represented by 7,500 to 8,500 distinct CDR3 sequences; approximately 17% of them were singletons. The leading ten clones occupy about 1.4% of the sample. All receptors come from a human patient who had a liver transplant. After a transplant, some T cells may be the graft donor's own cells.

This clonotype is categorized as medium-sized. The CDR3 coding sequence is TGTGCCAGCAGTTACTCGACAGGGGGCGCCTATGGCTACACCTTC. Amino acid sequence: CASSYSTGGAYGYTF. This rearrangement joins TRBV6-5 to TRBJ1-2, with 10 bases that match TRBD1. J was trimmed by 4 bases and V by 0 bases; bases with no gene match: 2. The CDR3 loop spans 15 amino acids. Germline V CDR1 and CDR2: MNHEY, SVGAGI.

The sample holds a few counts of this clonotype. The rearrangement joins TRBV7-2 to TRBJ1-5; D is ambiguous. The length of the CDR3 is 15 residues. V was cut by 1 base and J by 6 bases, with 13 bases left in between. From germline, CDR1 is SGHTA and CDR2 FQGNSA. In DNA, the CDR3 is TGTGCCAGCAGCTTAGATTGGTGGGGTGGTCAGCCCCAGCATTTT. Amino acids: CASSLDWWGGQPQHF.

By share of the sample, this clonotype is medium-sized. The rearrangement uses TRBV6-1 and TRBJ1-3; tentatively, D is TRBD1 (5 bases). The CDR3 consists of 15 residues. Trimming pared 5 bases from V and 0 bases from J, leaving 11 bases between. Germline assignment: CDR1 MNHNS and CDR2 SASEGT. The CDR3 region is CASSTQGVSGNTIYF. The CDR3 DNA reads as TGTGCCAGCAGTACCCAGGGAGTCTCTGGAAACACCATATATTTT.

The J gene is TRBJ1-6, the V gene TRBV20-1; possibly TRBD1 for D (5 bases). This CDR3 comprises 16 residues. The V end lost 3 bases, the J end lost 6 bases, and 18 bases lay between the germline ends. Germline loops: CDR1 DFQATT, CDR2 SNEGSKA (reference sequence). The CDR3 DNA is TGCAGTGCTAGTAGGGGTCTTCCCACTGTTAATTCACCCCTCCACTTT. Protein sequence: CSASRGLPTVNSPLHF.

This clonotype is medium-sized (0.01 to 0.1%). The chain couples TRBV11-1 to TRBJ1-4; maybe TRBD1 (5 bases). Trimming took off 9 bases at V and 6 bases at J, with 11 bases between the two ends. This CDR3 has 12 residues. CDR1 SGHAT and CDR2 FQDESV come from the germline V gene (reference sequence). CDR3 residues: CASGHRDEKLFF. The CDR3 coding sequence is TGTGCCAGTGGACACCGAGATGAAAAACTGTTTTTT.

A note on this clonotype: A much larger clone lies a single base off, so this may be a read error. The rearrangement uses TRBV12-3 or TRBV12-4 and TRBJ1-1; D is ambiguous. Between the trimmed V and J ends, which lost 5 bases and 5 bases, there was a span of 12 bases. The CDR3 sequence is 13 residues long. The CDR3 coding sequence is TGTGCCAGCAGTCTCGACCGACCAACTGAAGCTTTCTTT. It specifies CASSLDRPTEAFF.

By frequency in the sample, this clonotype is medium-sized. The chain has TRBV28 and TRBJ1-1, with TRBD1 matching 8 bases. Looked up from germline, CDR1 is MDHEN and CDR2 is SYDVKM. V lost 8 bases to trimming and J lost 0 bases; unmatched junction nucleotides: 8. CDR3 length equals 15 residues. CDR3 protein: CASHLGGQVNTEAFF. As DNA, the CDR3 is TGTGCCAGCCACCTCGGGGGACAGGTGAACACTGAAGCTTTCTTT. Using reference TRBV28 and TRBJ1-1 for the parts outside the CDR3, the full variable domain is DVKVTQSSRYLVKRTGEKVFLECVQDMDHENMFWYRQDPGLGLRLIYFSYDVKMKEKGDIPEGYSVSREKKERFSLILESASTNQTSMYLCASHLGGQVNTEAFFGQGTRLTVV.

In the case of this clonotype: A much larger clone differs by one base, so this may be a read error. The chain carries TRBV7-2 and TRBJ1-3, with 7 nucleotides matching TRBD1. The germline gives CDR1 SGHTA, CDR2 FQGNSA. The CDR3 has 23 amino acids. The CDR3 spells CVSSPDRVGGSLWRRNSGNTIYF. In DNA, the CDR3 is TGTGTCAGCAGCCCCGACAGGGTTGGAGGGAGTCTCTGGAGAAGAAACTCTGGAAACACCATATATTTT.

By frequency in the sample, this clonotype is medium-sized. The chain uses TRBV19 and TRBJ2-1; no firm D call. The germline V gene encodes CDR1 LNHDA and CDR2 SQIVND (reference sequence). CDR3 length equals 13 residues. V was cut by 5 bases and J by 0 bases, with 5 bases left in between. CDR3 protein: CASSPDSYNEQFF. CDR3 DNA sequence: TGTGCCAGTAGTCCCGACTCCTACAATGAGCAGTTCTTC.

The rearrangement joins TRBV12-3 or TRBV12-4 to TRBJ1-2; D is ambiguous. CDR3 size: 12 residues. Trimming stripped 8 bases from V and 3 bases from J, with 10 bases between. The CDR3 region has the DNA TGTGCCAGCTCCCAGGTTGACTATGGCTACACCTTC. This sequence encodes CASSQVDYGYTF.

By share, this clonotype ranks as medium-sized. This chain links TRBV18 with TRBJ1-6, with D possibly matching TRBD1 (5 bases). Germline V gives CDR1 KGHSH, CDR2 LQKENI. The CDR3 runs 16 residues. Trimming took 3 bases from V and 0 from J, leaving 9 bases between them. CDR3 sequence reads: CASSPAGRSYNSPLHF. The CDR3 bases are TGTGCCAGCTCACCGGCAGGGCGCTCCTATAATTCACCCCTCCACTTT.

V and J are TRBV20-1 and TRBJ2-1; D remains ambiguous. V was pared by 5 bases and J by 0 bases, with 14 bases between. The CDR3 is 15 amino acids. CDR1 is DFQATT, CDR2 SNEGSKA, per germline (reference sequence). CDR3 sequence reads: CSAPTSIYSYNEQFF. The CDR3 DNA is TGCAGTGCTCCTACGTCGATTTACTCCTACAATGAGCAGTTCTTC.

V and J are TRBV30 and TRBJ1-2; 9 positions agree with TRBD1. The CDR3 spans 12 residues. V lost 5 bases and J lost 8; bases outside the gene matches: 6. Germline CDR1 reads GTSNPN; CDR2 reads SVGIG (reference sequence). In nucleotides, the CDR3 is TGTGCCTGGCAACAGGGGGCAGGGGGCTACACCTTC. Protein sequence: CAWQQGAGGYTF. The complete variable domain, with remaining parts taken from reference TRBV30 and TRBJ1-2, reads SQTIHQWPATLVQPVGSPLSLECTVEGTSNPNLYWYRQAAGRGLQLLFYSVGIGQISSEVPQNLSASRPQDRQFILSSKKLLLSDSGFYLCAWQQGAGGYTFGSGTRLTVV.

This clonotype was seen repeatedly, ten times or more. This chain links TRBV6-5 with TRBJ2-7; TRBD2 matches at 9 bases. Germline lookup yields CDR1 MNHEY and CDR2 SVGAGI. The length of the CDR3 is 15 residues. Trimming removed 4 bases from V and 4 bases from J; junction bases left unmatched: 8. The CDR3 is CASSFRLAEIYEQYF. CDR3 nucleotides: TGTGCCAGCAGTTTCCGACTAGCGGAGATTTACGAGCAGTACTTC.

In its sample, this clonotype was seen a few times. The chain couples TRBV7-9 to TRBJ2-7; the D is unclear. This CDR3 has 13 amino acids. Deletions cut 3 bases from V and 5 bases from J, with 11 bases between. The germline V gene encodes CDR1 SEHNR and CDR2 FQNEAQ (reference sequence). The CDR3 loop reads CASSLEGFDEQYF. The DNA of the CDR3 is TGTGCCAGCAGCTTGGAAGGGTTCGACGAGCAGTACTTC.

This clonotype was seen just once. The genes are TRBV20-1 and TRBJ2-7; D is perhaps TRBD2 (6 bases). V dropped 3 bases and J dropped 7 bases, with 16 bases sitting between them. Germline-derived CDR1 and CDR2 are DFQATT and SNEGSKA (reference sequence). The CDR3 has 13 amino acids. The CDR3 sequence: CSASDSPGREQYF. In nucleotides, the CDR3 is TGCAGTGCTAGTGACAGCCCAGGGAGGGAGCAGTACTTC.

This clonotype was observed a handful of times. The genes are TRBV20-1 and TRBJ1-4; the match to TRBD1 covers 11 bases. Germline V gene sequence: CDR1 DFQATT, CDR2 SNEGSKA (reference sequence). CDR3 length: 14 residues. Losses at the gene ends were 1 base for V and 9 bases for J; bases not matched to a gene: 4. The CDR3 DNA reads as TGCAGTGCTAGAGGGGGACAGGGGGTTAAAAAACTGTTTTTT. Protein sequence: CSARGGQGVKKLFF.

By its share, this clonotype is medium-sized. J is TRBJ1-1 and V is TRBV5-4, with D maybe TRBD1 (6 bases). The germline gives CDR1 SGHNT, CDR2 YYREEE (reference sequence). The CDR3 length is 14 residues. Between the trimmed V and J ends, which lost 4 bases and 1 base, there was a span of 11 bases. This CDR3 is CASSGRTANTEAFF. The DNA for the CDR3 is TGTGCCAGCAGCGGGAGGACAGCGAACACTGAAGCTTTCTTT. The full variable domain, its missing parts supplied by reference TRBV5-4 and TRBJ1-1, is ETGVTQSPTHLIKTRGQQVTLRCSSQSGHNTVSWYQQALGQGPQFIFQYYREEENGRGNFPPRFSGLQFPNYSSELNVNALELDDSALYLCASSGRTANTEAFFGQGTRLTVV.

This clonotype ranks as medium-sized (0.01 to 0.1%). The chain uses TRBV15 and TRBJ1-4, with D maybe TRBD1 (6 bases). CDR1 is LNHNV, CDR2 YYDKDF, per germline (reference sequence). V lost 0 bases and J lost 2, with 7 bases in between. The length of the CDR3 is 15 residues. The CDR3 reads CATSREGHTNEKLFF. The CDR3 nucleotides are TGTGCCACCAGCAGAGAGGGACATACTAATGAAAAACTGTTTTTT. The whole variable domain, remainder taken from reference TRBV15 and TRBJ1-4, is DAMVIQNPRYQVTQFGKPVTLSCSQTLNHNVMYWYQQKSSQAPKLLFHYYDKDFNNEADTPDNFQSRRPNTSFCFLDIRSPGLGDTAMYLCATSREGHTNEKLFFGSGTQLSVL.

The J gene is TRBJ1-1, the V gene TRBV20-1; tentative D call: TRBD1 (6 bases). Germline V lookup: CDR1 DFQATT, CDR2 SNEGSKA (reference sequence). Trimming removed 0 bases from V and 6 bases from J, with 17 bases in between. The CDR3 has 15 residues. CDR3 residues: CSARDQGTWSAEAFF. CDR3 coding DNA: TGCAGTGCTAGAGATCAAGGGACATGGTCGGCTGAAGCTTTCTTT.

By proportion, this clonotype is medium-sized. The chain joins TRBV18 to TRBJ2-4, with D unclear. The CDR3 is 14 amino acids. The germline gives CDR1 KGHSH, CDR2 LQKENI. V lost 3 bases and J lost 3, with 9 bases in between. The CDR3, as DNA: TGTGCCAGCTCACCTGGCGGCCTCAAAAACATTCAGTACTTC. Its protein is CASSPGGLKNIQYF. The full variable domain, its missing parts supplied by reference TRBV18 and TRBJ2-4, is NAGVMQNPRHLVRRRGQEARLRCSPMKGHSHVYWYRQLPEEGLKFMVYLQKENIIDESGMPKERFSAEFPKEGPSILRIQQVVRGDSAAYFCASSPGGLKNIQYFGAGTRLSVL.

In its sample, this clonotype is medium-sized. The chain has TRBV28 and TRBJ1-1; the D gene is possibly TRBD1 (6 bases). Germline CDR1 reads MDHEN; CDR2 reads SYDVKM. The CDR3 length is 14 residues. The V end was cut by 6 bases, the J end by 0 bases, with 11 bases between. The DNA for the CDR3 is TGTGCCAGCAGCCTTTACAGGGTGAACACTGAAGCTTTCTTT. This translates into CASSLYRVNTEAFF.

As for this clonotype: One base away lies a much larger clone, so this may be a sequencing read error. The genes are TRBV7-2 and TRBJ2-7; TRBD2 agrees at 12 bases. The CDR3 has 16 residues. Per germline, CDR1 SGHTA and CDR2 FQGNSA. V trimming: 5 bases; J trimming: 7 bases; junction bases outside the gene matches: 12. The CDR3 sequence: CASSDGLAGTHNEQYF. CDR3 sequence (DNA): TGTGCCAGCAGCGACGGACTAGCGGGGACCCACAATGAGCAGTACTTC. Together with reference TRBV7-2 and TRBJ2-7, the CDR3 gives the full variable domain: GAGVSQSPSNKVTEKGKDVELRCDPISGHTALYWYRQSLGQGLEFLIYFQGNSAPDKSGLPSDRFSAERTGGSVSTLTIQRTQQEDSAVYLCASSDGLAGTHNEQYFGPGTRLTVT.

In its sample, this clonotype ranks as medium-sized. The CDR3 loop is CASSYQGTEQPQHF. The CDR3 DNA reads as TGTGCCAGCAGTTACCAAGGGACAGAACAGCCCCAGCATTTT. The chain couples TRBV6-6 to TRBJ1-5; 7 bases agree with TRBD1. The V gene end was trimmed by 2 bases and the J gene end by 7 bases; junction bases not matched to a gene: 5. Per the germline V gene, CDR1 is MNHNY and CDR2 is SVGAGI (reference sequence). This CDR3 has 14 residues.

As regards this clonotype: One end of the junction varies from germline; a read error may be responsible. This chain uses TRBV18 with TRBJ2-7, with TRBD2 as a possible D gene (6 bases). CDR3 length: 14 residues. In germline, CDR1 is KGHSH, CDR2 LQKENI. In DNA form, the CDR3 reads TGTGTCAGCTCACCGGGACTGAGCTCCTACCAGCAGTACTTC. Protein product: CVSSPGLSSYQQYF. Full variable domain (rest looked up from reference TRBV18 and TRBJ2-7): NAGVMQNPRHLVRRRGQEARLRCSPMKGHSHVYWYRQLPEEGLKFMVYLQKENIIDESGMPKERFSAEFPKEGPSILRIQQVVRGDSAAYFCVSSPGLSSYQQYFGPGTRLTVT.

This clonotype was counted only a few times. CDR3 protein: CASNSRGSSSGANVLTF. DNA of the CDR3: TGTGCCAGCAACTCCCGGGGGTCCAGCTCTGGGGCCAACGTCCTGACTTTC. V gene TRBV6-1 combines with J gene TRBJ2-6; the D gene is possibly TRBD2 (6 bases). Germline lookup yields CDR1 MNHNS and CDR2 SASEGT. The CDR3 length is 17 residues. V was cut by 7 bases and J by 0 bases, with 16 bases left in between.

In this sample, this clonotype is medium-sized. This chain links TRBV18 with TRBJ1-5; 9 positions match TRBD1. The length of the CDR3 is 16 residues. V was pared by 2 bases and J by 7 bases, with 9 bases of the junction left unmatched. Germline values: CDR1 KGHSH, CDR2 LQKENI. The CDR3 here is CASSPGIGTGPQPQHF. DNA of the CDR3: TGTGCCAGCTCACCAGGGATCGGGACAGGGCCCCAGCCCCAGCATTTT.